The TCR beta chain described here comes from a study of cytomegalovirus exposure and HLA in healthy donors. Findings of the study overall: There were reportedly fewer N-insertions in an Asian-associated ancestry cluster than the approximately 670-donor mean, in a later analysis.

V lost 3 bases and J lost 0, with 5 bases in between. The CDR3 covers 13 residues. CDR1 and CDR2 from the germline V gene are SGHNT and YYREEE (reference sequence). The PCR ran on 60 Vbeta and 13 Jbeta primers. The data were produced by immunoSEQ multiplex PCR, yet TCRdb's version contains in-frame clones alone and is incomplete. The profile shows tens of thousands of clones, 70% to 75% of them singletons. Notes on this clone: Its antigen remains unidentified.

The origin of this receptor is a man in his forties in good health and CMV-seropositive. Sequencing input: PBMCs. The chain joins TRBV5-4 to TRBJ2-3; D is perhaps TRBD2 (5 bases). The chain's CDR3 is CASSWTSTDTQYF. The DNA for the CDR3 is TGTGCCAGCAGCTGGACTAGCACAGATACGCAGTATTTT. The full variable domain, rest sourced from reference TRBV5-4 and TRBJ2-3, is ETGVTQSPTHLIKTRGQQVTLRCSSQSGHNTVSWYQQALGQGPQFIFQYYREEENGRGNFPPRFSGLQFPNYSSELNVNALELDDSALYLCASSWTSTDTQYFGPGTRLTVL.